This record concerns one TCR beta chain sequence. As originally analysed: Amplifying reference gene primers gave estimates of nucleated cell counts. Sequencing used immunoSEQ multiplex PCR; TCRdb keeps in-frame clones, though not all of them. That table supplies the V and J calls and clone size; D and trimming were determined from the DNA. The table records approximately 240,000 clones, 83% of them present only once. Between the trimmed V and J ends, which lost 0 bases and 15 bases, there was a span of 15 bases. CDR3 length: 13 residues. CDR1 WSHSY and CDR2 SAAADI come from the germline V gene. This entry comes from a study of blood T cell repertoires in COVID-19. Study-wide background: The United States, Italy and Spain were the sources of the acute and convalescent COVID-19 samples. The analysed material was cDNA or gDNA that came from T cells, B-cell-depleted T cells, or PBMCs.

Sequences were obtained from peripheral blood. The sequence was collected from a human donor in a cohort sampled during active COVID-19. The chain combines TRBV10-2 with TRBJ2-1, with D maybe TRBD2 (6 bases). Here the CDR3 reads CASSESGDLVGFF. The CDR3 coding sequence is TGCGCCAGCAGTGAGTCGGGGGACTTAGTTGGGTTCTTC.